One sample yielded the 23 T cell receptor beta chains listed below, sequenced in a study of T cell changes during pregnancy in multiple sclerosis. Assay: immunoSEQ multiplex PCR; the TCRdb copy retains only in-frame clones and omits some. The sample records roughly 100,000 clones, roughly 90% being singletons. Sequencing was performed on peripheral blood, taken after pregnancy. The receptors were sampled from a female donor with multiple sclerosis, enrolled in a pregnancy study.

The chain joins TRBV27 to TRBJ2-7; D perhaps matches TRBD1 (5 bases). CDR1 MNHEY and CDR2 SMNVEV come from the germline V gene (reference sequence). The CDR3 totals 14 residues. Trimming pared 3 bases from V and 2 bases from J, leaving 11 bases between. CDR3 in amino acids: CASSLSRVPYEQYF. In DNA, the CDR3 is TGTGCCAGCAGTTTGAGCAGGGTCCCCTACGAGCAGTACTTC.

CDR3 in DNA: TGTGCCAGCAGTACTACCCTGGGGCGTGGGACCCAGTACTTC. Amino acids: CASSTTLGRGTQYF. The chain is built from TRBV27 and TRBJ2-5, with a possible D match to TRBD1 (5 bases). Deletions cut 5 bases from V and 7 bases from J, with 17 bases between. CDR1 and CDR2 (germline): MNHEY, SMNVEV (reference sequence). The CDR3 sequence is 14 residues long.

This clone was recorded once. V gene TRBV4-2 combines with J gene TRBJ2-5; a possible D gene is TRBD1 (6 bases). The CDR3 spans 19 residues. CDR1 and CDR2 from the germline V gene are LGHNA and YNFKEQ. The germline V and J ends were trimmed by 0 bases and 5 bases, with 25 bases remaining between them. The CDR3 region is CASSQELSLSGAFYETQYF. The CDR3 DNA follows: TGTGCCAGCAGCCAAGAGCTCTCTCTCTCAGGGGCGTTCTACGAGACCCAGTACTTC.

The rearrangement links TRBV5-4 to TRBJ2-2; D is ambiguous. The CDR3 runs to 15 residues. Germline lookup yields CDR1 SGHNT and CDR2 YYREEE (reference sequence). Trimming removed 0 bases at V and 4 bases at J, with 10 bases between. The CDR3, as DNA: TGTGCCAGCAGCTTGGATTCCCCGGGCACCGGGGAGCTGTTTTTT. Encoded protein: CASSLDSPGTGELFF.

The chain combines TRBV28 with TRBJ1-1, with D hard to call. The CDR3 extends over 14 amino acids. Germline CDR1 reads MDHEN; CDR2 reads SYDVKM. Trimming shortened V by 1 base and J by 2 bases, and 8 bases separated the two germline ends. The CDR3 DNA is TGTGCCAGCAGTTTATCCAGGTCAAACACTGAAGCTTTCTTT. It is translated as CASSLSRSNTEAFF.

The gene calls are TRBV9 and TRBJ1-1; 7 bases line up with TRBD1. J lost 5 bases, V lost 0 bases, and 7 bases had no gene match. The length of the CDR3 is 15 residues. Germline CDR1 reads SGDLS; CDR2 reads YYNGEE. The CDR3 region is CASSVGRGPGTEAFF. The CDR3 nucleotides read TGTGCCAGCAGCGTAGGAAGGGGGCCTGGGACTGAAGCTTTCTTT.

CDR3 residues: CASSSAGGDEQYF. The CDR3 DNA follows: TGTGCCAGCAGTTCGGCCGGGGGGGACGAGCAGTACTTC. The chain is built from TRBV27 and TRBJ2-7, with 8 bases that match TRBD2. The germline gives CDR1 MNHEY, CDR2 SMNVEV (reference sequence). The CDR3 has 13 residues. Trimming at V came to 4 bases and at J to 5 bases, leaving 4 bases not matched to a gene.

This clone showed up just a few times. The J gene is TRBJ2-2, the V gene TRBV7-8; D is perhaps TRBD2 (5 bases). Germline V gene data show CDR1 as SGHVS and CDR2 as FQNEAQ. Between the trimmed V and J ends, which lost 1 base and 3 bases, there was a span of 9 bases. The CDR3 is made up of 15 amino acids. CDR3 region: CASSLDWRDTGELFF. The CDR3 nucleotides are TGTGCCAGCAGCTTAGATTGGCGGGACACCGGGGAGCTGTTTTTT. Full variable domain (remainder filled in from reference TRBV7-8 and TRBJ2-2): GAGVSQSPRYKVAKRGQDVALRCDPISGHVSLFWYQQALGQGPEFLTYFQNEAQLDKSGLPSDRFFAERPEGSVSTLKIQRTQQEDSAVYLCASSLDWRDTGELFFGEGSRLTVL.

The chain has TRBV6-5 and TRBJ2-5; 7 nucleotides agree with TRBD2. The V segment lost 6 bases and the J segment 0 bases; nucleotides outside the gene matches: 1. Germline V gives CDR1 MNHEY, CDR2 SVGAGI. The CDR3 runs 13 residues. This CDR3 reads CASRGGDQETQYF. CDR3 in DNA: TGTGCCAGCAGGGGGGGGGACCAAGAGACCCAGTACTTC.

J is TRBJ2-5 and V is TRBV4-1; 7 bases line up with TRBD2. This CDR3 is 15 amino acids long. J lost 1 base, V lost 0 bases, and 2 bases had no gene match. Germline V gives CDR1 MGHRA, CDR2 YSYEKL. The CDR3 DNA reads as TGCGCCAGCAGCCAAGACCAGCGGGGCCAAGAGACCCAGTACTTC. Its protein is CASSQDQRGQETQYF.

The chain couples TRBV5-1 to TRBJ1-2, with 7 bases that match TRBD1. The trim removed 4 bases at V and 6 bases at J, leaving 15 bases unmatched. CDR1 and CDR2 (germline): SGHRS, YFSETQ. The CDR3 contains 16 residues. CDR3 DNA sequence: TGCGCCAGCAGCCCCCTGGGCTCTGTCGGGACAGATGGCTACACCTTC. Translation gives CASSPLGSVGTDGYTF.

This clone was found once. The V call is TRBV6-1, the J call TRBJ1-1, with TRBD1 matching 10 bases. The CDR3 totals 14 residues. Germline CDR1 and CDR2: MNHNS and SASEGT. V shed 4 bases, J shed 4 bases, and the junction held 3 bases outside the gene matches. CDR3 DNA: TGTGCCAGCAGTGGATGGACAGGGGGCACTGAAGCTTTCTTT. This sequence encodes CASSGWTGGTEAFF.

This clone was detected only once. This chain uses TRBV10-2 with TRBJ2-3, with D perhaps TRBD1 (5 bases). V was clipped by 5 bases and J by 3 bases, with 12 bases between them. Germline V lookup: CDR1 WSHSY, CDR2 SAAADI. The CDR3 contains 14 residues. CDR3 nucleotides: TGCGCCAGCAGTCCTAACCGACAGACAGATACGCAGTATTTT. Its translation: CASSPNRQTDTQYF.

The chain is built from TRBV5-1 and TRBJ2-1, with D possibly TRBD2 on 5 matching bases. The V gene lost 2 bases and the J gene lost 6 bases, with 9 bases spanning the gap. The V gene's germline CDR1 is SGHRS and CDR2 YFSETQ. The CDR3 extends over 13 amino acids. CDR3: CASSLGRGNEQFF. CDR3 DNA: TGCGCCAGCAGCTTAGGACGGGGCAATGAGCAGTTCTTC.

The chain is built from TRBV7-9 and TRBJ2-1, with 7 positions matching TRBD2. Losses at the gene ends were 4 bases for V and 7 bases for J; bases not matched to a gene: 7. This CDR3 contains 14 residues. Germline values: CDR1 SEHNR, CDR2 FQNEAQ (reference sequence). For the CDR3, the DNA is TGTGCCAGCAGCTCCCGGGACTACGGGAATGAGCAGTTCTTC. Translated, it gives CASSSRDYGNEQFF.

The V call is TRBV5-4, the J call TRBJ1-1, with D perhaps matching TRBD1 (6 bases). V was pared by 4 bases and J by 5 bases, with 18 bases between. This CDR3 is built from 15 residues. In germline, CDR1 is SGHNT, CDR2 YYREEE (reference sequence). This CDR3 is CASSVNRVGRTEAFF. In DNA, the CDR3 is TGTGCCAGCAGCGTCAACAGGGTCGGTAGAACTGAAGCTTTCTTT.

The rearrangement joins TRBV29-1 to TRBJ1-2, with D perhaps matching TRBD1 (5 bases). The V end was cut by 6 bases, the J end by 5 bases, with 22 bases between. Germline V CDR1 and CDR2: SQVTM, ANQGSEA. This CDR3 contains 15 residues. CDR3 sequence (DNA): TGCAGCGTACCCTCCCCACCTGGGGGGGGATATGGCTACACCTTC. This sequence encodes CSVPSPPGGGYGYTF.

This clone was found a few times. The chain is built from TRBV30 and TRBJ1-1; 7 positions agree with TRBD1. The V gene's germline CDR1 is GTSNPN and CDR2 SVGIG (reference sequence). This CDR3 is built from 12 residues. V was clipped by 5 bases and J by 9 bases; unmatched bases: 9. The CDR3 here is CAWDTGQSQAFF. The DNA of the CDR3 is TGTGCCTGGGACACGGGACAGTCCCAAGCTTTCTTT.

The chain couples TRBV11-3 to TRBJ2-3, with D uncertain. The ends were cut back, 4 bases at V and 0 bases at J, with 5 bases in the middle. This CDR3 is 13 amino acids long. CDR1 and CDR2 from the germline V gene are SGHNT and YENEEA. The DNA for the CDR3 is TGTGCCAGCAGCTCTCCTAGCACAGATACGCAGTATTTT. Its protein is CASSSPSTDTQYF.

The V gene is TRBV4-2, the J gene TRBJ2-5, with D perhaps TRBD1 (5 bases). The V gene lost 0 bases and the J gene lost 4 bases, with 12 bases spanning the gap. This CDR3 comprises 15 residues. Germline V CDR1 and CDR2: LGHNA, YNFKEQ. The DNA of the CDR3 is TGTGCCAGCAGCCAAGATCTCGCAGGGATAGAGACCCAGTACTTC. Amino acid sequence: CASSQDLAGIETQYF.

The CDR3 DNA sequence: TGTGCCAGCAGTGACGTGGCGGGAGGGCCGAGCACAGATACGCAGTATTTT. Its translation: CASSDVAGGPSTDTQYF. This chain connects TRBV2 to TRBJ2-3; TRBD2 agrees at 9 bases. V shed 3 bases and J 0 bases; nucleotides not matched to a gene: 7. The CDR3 runs 17 residues. Germline V lookup: CDR1 SNHLY, CDR2 FYNNEI.

CDR3: CAIGTGSFYQPQHF. In nucleotides, the CDR3 is TGTGCCATCGGGACAGGTTCCTTTTATCAGCCCCAGCATTTT. The V gene is TRBV10-3, the J gene TRBJ1-5, with 8 bases fitting TRBD1. Germline CDR1 and CDR2: ENHRY and SYGVKD. The CDR3 spans 14 residues. J gave up 5 bases and V 8 bases, and 8 bases lay outside the gene matches.

A few counts support this clone. The J gene is TRBJ2-5, the V gene TRBV19, with 7 nucleotides matching TRBD2. Germline-derived CDR1 and CDR2 are LNHDA and SQIVND (reference sequence). This CDR3 has 13 residues. With 3 bases clipped from V and 7 bases from J, the junction kept 5 bases outside the gene matches. CDR3 sequence (DNA): TGTGCCAGTAGTATCACCGGACTAGGGACCCAGTACTTC. Translated, it gives CASSITGLGTQYF.